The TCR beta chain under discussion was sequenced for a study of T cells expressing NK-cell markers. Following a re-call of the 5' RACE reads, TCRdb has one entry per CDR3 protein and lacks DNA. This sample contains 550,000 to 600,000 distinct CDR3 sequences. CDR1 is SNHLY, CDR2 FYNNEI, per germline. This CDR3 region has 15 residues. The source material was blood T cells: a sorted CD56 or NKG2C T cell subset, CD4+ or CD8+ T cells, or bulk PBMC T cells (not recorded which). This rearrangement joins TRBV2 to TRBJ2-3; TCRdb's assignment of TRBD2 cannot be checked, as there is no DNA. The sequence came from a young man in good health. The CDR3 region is CANDSPGVNTDTQYF.